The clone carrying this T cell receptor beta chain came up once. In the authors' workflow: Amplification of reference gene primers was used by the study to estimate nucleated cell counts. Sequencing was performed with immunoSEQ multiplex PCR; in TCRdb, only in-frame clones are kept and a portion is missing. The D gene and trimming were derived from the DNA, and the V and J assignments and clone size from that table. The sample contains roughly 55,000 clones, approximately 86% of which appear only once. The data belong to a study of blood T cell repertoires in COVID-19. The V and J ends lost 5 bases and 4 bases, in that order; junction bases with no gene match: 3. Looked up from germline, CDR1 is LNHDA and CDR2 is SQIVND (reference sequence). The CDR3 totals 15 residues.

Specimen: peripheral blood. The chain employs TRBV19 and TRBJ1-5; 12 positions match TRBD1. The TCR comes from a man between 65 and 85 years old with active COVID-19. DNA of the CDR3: TGTGCCAGTAGTGGGGGACAGGGGGCTAATCAGCCCCAGCATTTT. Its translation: CASSGGQGANQPQHF.